A selection of T cell receptor beta chains follows, all from one sample in a study of T cell responses to AZD1222 COVID-19 vaccine. The protocol was immunoSEQ multiplex PCR, while the TCRdb copy is restricted to in-frame clones and leaves out a portion. The table has 110,000 or so clones, 70% to 90% seen once. The material was peripheral blood, obtained on day 0 of AZD1222 vaccination. These receptors originate from an adult in good health. The CDR3 runs from the conserved cysteine through the conserved F or W. A D gene is named only where the DNA matches it firmly. Clone size is given for some rows only: seen once, a few or many times, or a class if the clone is expanded.

d_gene: TRBD2; abundance: once; v_gene: TRBV11-3; j_gene: TRBJ2-2; CDR3nt: TGTGCCAGCAGCTCCACCACCGGGACTAGCGGCTTGGTGAACACCGGGGAGCTGTTTTTT; CDR3aa: CASSSTTGTSGLVNTGELFF
d_gene: .; abundance: .; v_gene: TRBV24-1; j_gene: TRBJ2-1; CDR3nt: TGTGCCACCAGTGGGGGGAGCTCCTACAATGAGCAGTTCTTC; CDR3aa: CATSGGSSYNEQFF
d_gene: TRBD1; abundance: .; v_gene: TRBV5-1; j_gene: TRBJ1-6; CDR3nt: TGCGCCAGCAGCTTAGGGGGCCTTGATAATTCACCCCTCCACTTT; CDR3aa: CASSLGGLDNSPLHF
d_gene: .; abundance: .; v_gene: TRBV3-1/TRBV3-2; j_gene: TRBJ2-3; CDR3nt: TGTGCCAGCAGCCAAGAGATGGATACGCAGTATTTT; CDR3aa: CASSQEMDTQYF
d_gene: TRBD2; abundance: .; v_gene: TRBV19; j_gene: TRBJ2-1; CDR3nt: TGTGCCAGTAGTATAGTTCTCCTAGCGGGAGGGCCTCATGAGCAGTTCTTC; CDR3aa: CASSIVLLAGGPHEQFF
d_gene: .; abundance: .; v_gene: TRBV4-2; j_gene: TRBJ2-7; CDR3nt: TGTGCCAGCAGCCAAGTAGGGCAGGGCATGTCCTACGAGCAGTACTTC; CDR3aa: CASSQVGQGMSYEQYF
d_gene: .; abundance: .; v_gene: TRBV28; j_gene: TRBJ1-2; CDR3nt: TGTGCCATACCGTCGGGGCGTCCCGCTAACTATGGCTACACCTTC; CDR3aa: CAIPSGRPANYGYTF
d_gene: .; abundance: .; v_gene: TRBV11-3; j_gene: TRBJ2-7; CDR3nt: TGTGCCAGCAGCTTAGTTGACGAGCAGTACTTC; CDR3aa: CASSLVDEQYF
d_gene: .; abundance: .; v_gene: TRBV9; j_gene: TRBJ2-7; CDR3nt: TGTGCCAGCAGCCCGGGCACAGGGACCGAGCAGTACTTC; CDR3aa: CASSPGTGTEQYF
d_gene: TRBD1; abundance: .; v_gene: TRBV4-3; j_gene: TRBJ2-7; CDR3nt: TGCGCCAGCAGCCAAGGGACCACAGGGGTAGGCGAGCAGTACTTC; CDR3aa: CASSQGTTGVGEQYF
d_gene: TRBD2; abundance: .; v_gene: TRBV5-6; j_gene: TRBJ2-3; CDR3nt: TGTGCCAGCAGCGAGACTAGCGGGACCCCCGGAGATACGCAGTATTTT; CDR3aa: CASSETSGTPGDTQYF
d_gene: .; abundance: .; v_gene: TRBV9; j_gene: TRBJ2-7; CDR3nt: TGTGCCAGCAGCGTAGTTGACAGCTCCTACGAGCAGTACTTC; CDR3aa: CASSVVDSSYEQYF
d_gene: .; abundance: .; v_gene: TRBV15; j_gene: TRBJ2-2; CDR3nt: TGTGCCACCAGCAGGCACGTAGGGGACACCGGGGAGCTGTTTTTT; CDR3aa: CATSRHVGDTGELFF
d_gene: .; abundance: .; v_gene: TRBV25-1; j_gene: TRBJ1-1; CDR3nt: TGTGCCAGCAGTTTCAGGTTTCAGGCTTTCTTT; CDR3aa: CASSFRFQAFF
d_gene: TRBD1; abundance: .; v_gene: TRBV2; j_gene: TRBJ1-6; CDR3nt: TGTGCCAGCAGTGGAGGGACAGGTCCTTCACCCCTCCACTTT; CDR3aa: CASSGGTGPSPLHF
d_gene: .; abundance: .; v_gene: TRBV6-5; j_gene: TRBJ1-4; CDR3nt: TGTGCCAGCAGTTTAACGCGACTTAATGAAAAACTGTTTTTT; CDR3aa: CASSLTRLNEKLFF
d_gene: TRBD1; abundance: .; v_gene: TRBV7-2; j_gene: TRBJ1-1; CDR3nt: TGTGCCAGCAGCTTAGTAGGTCTATTAGGGGGCGTAGGTACTGAAGCTTTCTTT; CDR3aa: CASSLVGLLGGVGTEAFF
d_gene: TRBD1; abundance: .; v_gene: TRBV30; j_gene: TRBJ1-2; CDR3nt: TGTGCCTGGATGGCCAGGGGGCTGTATGGCTACACCTTC; CDR3aa: CAWMARGLYGYTF
d_gene: .; abundance: few; v_gene: TRBV21-1; j_gene: TRBJ1-2; CDR3nt: TGTGCCAGCAGCAAAGACGGGCCAGGGTGCTATGGCTACACCTTC; CDR3aa: CASSKDGPGCYGYTF
d_gene: .; abundance: .; v_gene: TRBV28; j_gene: TRBJ2-3; CDR3nt: TGTGCCAGCCGAAGCACAGATACGCAGTATTTT; CDR3aa: CASRSTDTQYF
d_gene: .; abundance: .; v_gene: TRBV5-6; j_gene: TRBJ2-7; CDR3nt: TGTGCCAGCAGCTTGTTTCTCATAGCTCGTATATCTCGCGAGCAGTACTTC; CDR3aa: CASSLFLIARISREQYF
d_gene: .; abundance: .; v_gene: TRBV4-2; j_gene: TRBJ2-7; CDR3nt: TGTGCCAGCAGCCAAGATCTTAACTCCTACGAGCAGTACTTC; CDR3aa: CASSQDLNSYEQYF
d_gene: .; abundance: .; v_gene: TRBV20-1; j_gene: TRBJ2-7; CDR3nt: TGCAGTGCTAGTGAGTCAGCGAATTCCTACGAGCAGTACTTC; CDR3aa: CSASESANSYEQYF
d_gene: .; abundance: once; v_gene: TRBV6-2/TRBV6-3; j_gene: TRBJ1-1; CDR3nt: TGTGCCAGCAGCGAAATGTACACTGAAGCTTTCTTT; CDR3aa: CASSEMYTEAFF
d_gene: TRBD2; abundance: .; v_gene: TRBV18; j_gene: TRBJ2-7; CDR3nt: TGTGCCAGCACAGTCCGGGGGGGCCCGGACGAGCAGTACTTC; CDR3aa: CASTVRGGPDEQYF
d_gene: .; abundance: .; v_gene: TRBV27; j_gene: TRBJ1-2; CDR3nt: TGTGCCAGCAGACGACATACAGGGTACTACACCTTC; CDR3aa: CASRRHTGYYTF
d_gene: .; abundance: .; v_gene: TRBV7-9; j_gene: TRBJ2-1; CDR3nt: TGTGCCAGCAGCTTAGAGGCCCCCGCTTACAATGAGCAGTTCTTC; CDR3aa: CASSLEAPAYNEQFF
d_gene: .; abundance: .; v_gene: TRBV11-2; j_gene: TRBJ2-3; CDR3nt: TGTGCCAGCAGCTTACCATCAGGGAAAAGGGATACGCAGTATTTT; CDR3aa: CASSLPSGKRDTQYF
d_gene: .; abundance: .; v_gene: TRBV3-1/TRBV3-2; j_gene: TRBJ1-4; CDR3nt: TGTGCCAGCAGCCAACAGACGCCGGGACAAGATGAAAAACTGTTTTTT; CDR3aa: CASSQQTPGQDEKLFF
d_gene: TRBD1; abundance: once; v_gene: TRBV14; j_gene: TRBJ2-3; CDR3nt: TGTGCCAGCAGCCAAGATTTGGGGACAGGGACGTCAGATACGCAGTATTTT; CDR3aa: CASSQDLGTGTSDTQYF
d_gene: .; abundance: .; v_gene: TRBV28; j_gene: TRBJ1-2; CDR3nt: TGTGCCAGCAGTAGGGGTCCCTATGGCTACACCTTC; CDR3aa: CASSRGPYGYTF
d_gene: .; abundance: .; v_gene: TRBV19; j_gene: TRBJ2-1; CDR3nt: TGTGCCAGTAGGTCGCAGAGCTCCTACAATGAGCAGTTCTTC; CDR3aa: CASRSQSSYNEQFF
d_gene: TRBD1; abundance: .; v_gene: TRBV11-1; j_gene: TRBJ2-7; CDR3nt: TGTGCCAGCAGCTTTTTGGCAGGGGGCTACGAGCAGTACTTC; CDR3aa: CASSFLAGGYEQYF
d_gene: TRBD1; abundance: .; v_gene: TRBV6-4; j_gene: TRBJ1-4; CDR3nt: TGTGCCAGCAGTGACTTAGGACAGGGGGCTGAAAAACTGTTTTTT; CDR3aa: CASSDLGQGAEKLFF
d_gene: .; abundance: .; v_gene: TRBV7-9; j_gene: TRBJ2-1; CDR3nt: TGTGCCAGCAGCTTAGCGGGGGCCTCCCCATACAATGAGCAGTTCTTC; CDR3aa: CASSLAGASPYNEQFF
d_gene: TRBD1; abundance: few; v_gene: TRBV9; j_gene: TRBJ1-6; CDR3nt: TGTGCCAGCAGCGCGGGACAGGGGAAAAATTCACCCCTCCACTTT; CDR3aa: CASSAGQGKNSPLHF
d_gene: .; abundance: .; v_gene: TRBV2; j_gene: TRBJ2-1; CDR3nt: TGTGCCAGCAGTGAATTACGTGGGCAGCATCTTTACAATGAGCAGTTCTTC; CDR3aa: CASSELRGQHLYNEQFF
d_gene: TRBD1; abundance: .; v_gene: TRBV30; j_gene: TRBJ1-2; CDR3nt: TGTGCCTGGAGTGTAGCATTCCGGGACAGGGTGTTTGGCTACACCTTC; CDR3aa: CAWSVAFRDRVFGYTF
d_gene: TRBD1; abundance: .; v_gene: TRBV27; j_gene: TRBJ1-2; CDR3nt: TGTGCCAGCAGCAGACAGGGGAGCTATGGCTACACCTTC; CDR3aa: CASSRQGSYGYTF
d_gene: .; abundance: once; v_gene: TRBV6-5; j_gene: TRBJ2-7; CDR3nt: TGTGCCAGCAGACACCCCCCCACTTCGGGGCATGAGCAGTACTTC; CDR3aa: CASRHPPTSGHEQYF
d_gene: .; abundance: .; v_gene: TRBV24-1; j_gene: TRBJ2-4; CDR3nt: TGTGCCACCAGTGACCTAGGGACCACGGTGGGGTACTTC; CDR3aa: CATSDLGTTVGYF
d_gene: .; abundance: .; v_gene: TRBV7-9; j_gene: TRBJ1-6; CDR3nt: TGTGCCAGCGGACCGGGGCCGCAGGTGGCACCCCTCCACTTT; CDR3aa: CASGPGPQVAPLHF
d_gene: .; abundance: .; v_gene: TRBV19; j_gene: TRBJ2-7; CDR3nt: TGTGCCAGTAGTATTGGGGACTTCGAAAACGCCGAGCAGTACTTC; CDR3aa: CASSIGDFENAEQYF
d_gene: .; abundance: .; v_gene: TRBV30; j_gene: TRBJ2-7; CDR3nt: TGTGCCTGGACCCCTCAGGGGCTTTCCTACGAGCAGTACTTC; CDR3aa: CAWTPQGLSYEQYF
d_gene: .; abundance: .; v_gene: TRBV21-1; j_gene: TRBJ1-1; CDR3nt: TGTGCCAGCACCTTCCCCAGGGGTAATGCTGAAGCTTTCTTT; CDR3aa: CASTFPRGNAEAFF
d_gene: .; abundance: .; v_gene: TRBV18; j_gene: TRBJ2-2; CDR3nt: TGTGCCAGCTCCCCTGGGTTCACGAACACCGGGGAGCTGTTTTTT; CDR3aa: CASSPGFTNTGELFF
d_gene: TRBD2; abundance: .; v_gene: TRBV5-1; j_gene: TRBJ2-1; CDR3nt: TGCGCCAGCAGTTCGATAAGCGGGAGTGGCAATGAGCAGTTCTTC; CDR3aa: CASSSISGSGNEQFF
d_gene: .; abundance: .; v_gene: TRBV29-1; j_gene: TRBJ1-1; CDR3nt: TGCAGCGTTGGGCGAGTGAGGGATCCAAACACTGAAGCTTTCTTT; CDR3aa: CSVGRVRDPNTEAFF
d_gene: TRBD1; abundance: .; v_gene: TRBV5-8; j_gene: TRBJ2-6; CDR3nt: TGTGCCAGCAGCCCCCGGGGACAGAGCTACTCTGGGGCCAACGTCCTGACTTTC; CDR3aa: CASSPRGQSYSGANVLTF
d_gene: .; abundance: once; v_gene: TRBV2; j_gene: TRBJ2-7; CDR3nt: TGTGCCAGCACCCTAACGGGGGACCTCCAGTACTTC; CDR3aa: CASTLTGDLQYF
d_gene: .; abundance: .; v_gene: TRBV6-6; j_gene: TRBJ2-2; CDR3nt: TGTGCCAGCAGTTTCGACAGGTCCGGCGGGGAGCTGTTTTTT; CDR3aa: CASSFDRSGGELFF
d_gene: .; abundance: .; v_gene: TRBV9; j_gene: TRBJ1-6; CDR3nt: TGTGCCAGCAGCGTAGAACGGAACTATAATTCACCCCTCCACTTT; CDR3aa: CASSVERNYNSPLHF
d_gene: .; abundance: .; v_gene: TRBV24-1; j_gene: TRBJ2-3; CDR3nt: TGTGCCACCAGTGATTTGGAATTCGCTAGCGTCGATACGCAGTATTTT; CDR3aa: CATSDLEFASVDTQYF
d_gene: TRBD1; abundance: .; v_gene: TRBV7-9; j_gene: TRBJ1-4; CDR3nt: TGTGCCAGCAGCCTGGGACAGGCCAATGAAAAACTGTTTTTT; CDR3aa: CASSLGQANEKLFF
d_gene: .; abundance: .; v_gene: TRBV3-1/TRBV3-2; j_gene: TRBJ2-5; CDR3nt: TGTGCCAGCAGCCAGCAAAGCGGCTCCCAAGAGACCCAGTACTTC; CDR3aa: CASSQQSGSQETQYF